Listed below are T cell receptor beta chains from one sample, sequenced in a study of cytomegalovirus exposure and HLA in healthy donors. Profiled with immunoSEQ multiplex PCR; TCRdb holds only in-frame clones, not every one. The sample consists of approximately 140,000 clones, 70% to 90% of them appearing once. Sequencing was done on a sample of PBMCs. The source is a young man in good health and CMV-seropositive. The CDR3 runs from the conserved cysteine through the conserved F or W. The D gene is left open where the match is weak. Some rows have no size entry. The others give once, few or many, or a class for an expanded clone.

V: TRBV6-1
D: NA
J: TRBJ1-5
size: NA
DNA: TGTGCCAGCCGGGGATCATCCTATAGCAATCAGCCCCAGCATTTT
CDR3: CASRGSSYSNQPQHF

V: TRBV19
D: NA
J: TRBJ2-1
size: NA
DNA: TGTGCCAGTAGTAGCCGGGATGAGCAGTTCTTC
CDR3: CASSSRDEQFF

V: TRBV18
D: TRBD1
J: TRBJ1-2
size: NA
DNA: TGTGCCAGCTCCCCGGACAGGGTAGGCTATGGCTACACCTTC
CDR3: CASSPDRVGYGYTF

V: TRBV2
D: NA
J: TRBJ2-1
size: once
DNA: TGTGCCAGCAGACCCGACAGCAATGAGCAGTTCTTC
CDR3: CASRPDSNEQFF

V: TRBV4-1
D: TRBD2
J: TRBJ2-5
size: NA
DNA: TGCGCCAGCAGTTTAAAGCGGCTAGCGGGGCGTCAGTACTTC
CDR3: CASSLKRLAGRQYF

V: TRBV9
D: NA
J: TRBJ1-2
size: NA
DNA: TGTGCCAGCAGCGTAGAGTTAGGGGCAGCAGGTGGCTACACCTTC
CDR3: CASSVELGAAGGYTF

V: TRBV2
D: NA
J: TRBJ2-5
size: NA
DNA: TGTGCCAGCACTAGCCGGGAGACCCAGTACTTC
CDR3: CASTSRETQYF

V: TRBV9
D: NA
J: TRBJ1-5
size: once
DNA: TGTGCCAGCAGCGCTGGGGGCGGTCAGCCCCAGCATTTT
CDR3: CASSAGGGQPQHF

V: TRBV19
D: NA
J: TRBJ2-1
size: once
DNA: TGTGCCAGTAGTACGGGAATACCAAACTACAATGAGCAGTTCTTC
CDR3: CASSTGIPNYNEQFF

V: TRBV20-1
D: TRBD1
J: TRBJ2-1
size: NA
DNA: TGCAGTGCTAGAGATCACAGGGGGGAGTTCTTC
CDR3: CSARDHRGEFF

V: TRBV18
D: NA
J: TRBJ2-1
size: NA
DNA: TGTGCCAGCTCCGGAAGACTGACTGAAAACAATGAGCAGTTCTTC
CDR3: CASSGRLTENNEQFF

V: TRBV10-3
D: NA
J: TRBJ1-1
size: NA
DNA: TGTGCCATCAGTGAGCCAGGGGACACTGAAGCTTTCTTT
CDR3: CAISEPGDTEAFF

V: TRBV6-1
D: NA
J: TRBJ1-1
size: NA
DNA: TGTGCCAGCAGTGATCGCAGGGTGGTGAACACTGAAGCTTTCTTT
CDR3: CASSDRRVVNTEAFF

V: TRBV5-6
D: NA
J: TRBJ1-2
size: NA
DNA: TGTGCCAGCAGCGAAGGCGCCAGGGGCATATACTATGGCTACACCTTC
CDR3: CASSEGARGIYYGYTF

V: TRBV30
D: NA
J: TRBJ1-1
size: NA
DNA: TGTGCCTGGAGCTCCGGGGGGCTGGTCACTGAAGCTTTCTTT
CDR3: CAWSSGGLVTEAFF

V: TRBV27
D: NA
J: TRBJ1-2
size: NA
DNA: TGTGCCAGCGGTGAAGGCGACAGTCCCTTTGGCTACACCTTC
CDR3: CASGEGDSPFGYTF

V: TRBV4-2
D: TRBD2
J: TRBJ2-7
size: NA
DNA: TGTGCCAGCAGCGGGGGACTAGCGGGTGCACCTACCTACGAGCAGTACTTC
CDR3: CASSGGLAGAPTYEQYF

V: TRBV11-2
D: NA
J: TRBJ2-3
size: NA
DNA: TGTGCCAGCAGCTTAGTCGCGGTAACAGATACGCAGTATTTT
CDR3: CASSLVAVTDTQYF

V: TRBV29-1
D: TRBD1
J: TRBJ1-2
size: NA
DNA: TGCAGCGGCGGACAGGGCTATGGCTACACCTTC
CDR3: CSGGQGYGYTF

V: TRBV13
D: NA
J: TRBJ2-3
size: NA
DNA: TGTGCCAGCAGCCTCCTCGGGGGAGAGGGCGCAGATACGCAGTATTTT
CDR3: CASSLLGGEGADTQYF

V: TRBV14
D: TRBD2
J: TRBJ2-1
size: NA
DNA: TGTGCCAGCAGCCCTCGGACTAGCGGGGGCAATGAGCAGTTCTTC
CDR3: CASSPRTSGGNEQFF

V: TRBV9
D: NA
J: TRBJ2-7
size: NA
DNA: TGTGCCAGCAGCGTACGCCGGGAATCCTACGAGCAGTACTTC
CDR3: CASSVRRESYEQYF

V: TRBV27
D: NA
J: TRBJ2-4
size: NA
DNA: TGTGCCACCCGGGGGATAGCCAAAAACATTCAGTACTTC
CDR3: CATRGIAKNIQYF

V: TRBV18
D: TRBD1
J: TRBJ2-5
size: once
DNA: TGTGCCAGCTCGTCCATCCCGACAGGGCAAGAGACCCAGTACTTC
CDR3: CASSSIPTGQETQYF

V: TRBV6-1
D: NA
J: TRBJ1-2
size: NA
DNA: TGTGCCAGCACGAGAGATTATAACTATGGCTACACCTTC
CDR3: CASTRDYNYGYTF

V: TRBV19
D: TRBD1
J: TRBJ2-1
size: NA
DNA: TGTGCCACCTCACCCCGGGACAGGGGATCCAATGAGCAGTTCTTC
CDR3: CATSPRDRGSNEQFF

V: TRBV7-6
D: TRBD1
J: TRBJ1-3
size: few
DNA: TGTGCCAGCAGCCCGACAGGGTTTTCTGGAAACACCATATATTTT
CDR3: CASSPTGFSGNTIYF

V: TRBV6-1
D: TRBD1
J: TRBJ1-5
size: many
DNA: TGTGCCAGCACACAGGGGGAGAGTCAGCCCCAGCATTTT
CDR3: CASTQGESQPQHF

V: TRBV7-6
D: NA
J: TRBJ1-5
size: NA
DNA: TGTGCCAGCAGCTTAGCAGCAGGTGTAAATCAGCCCCAGCATTTT
CDR3: CASSLAAGVNQPQHF

V: TRBV30
D: TRBD2
J: TRBJ2-3
size: once
DNA: TGTGCCTGGAGTAGGGGACTAGCGGGAGGGACTAGCACAGATACGCAGTATTTT
CDR3: CAWSRGLAGGTSTDTQYF

V: TRBV7-8
D: NA
J: TRBJ1-1
size: NA
DNA: TGTGCCAGCAGCCAGAACAGGGACACTGAAGCTTTCTTT
CDR3: CASSQNRDTEAFF

V: TRBV19
D: TRBD1
J: TRBJ1-5
size: once
DNA: TGTGCCAGTAAAAAGGGACAGAGGGTCGATCAGCCCCAGCATTTT
CDR3: CASKKGQRVDQPQHF

V: TRBV10-3
D: NA
J: TRBJ2-6
size: NA
DNA: TGTGCCATCAGTGAACCCAGGGGAGCTGGGGCCAACGTCCTGACTTTC
CDR3: CAISEPRGAGANVLTF

V: TRBV9
D: NA
J: TRBJ1-6
size: few
DNA: TGTGCCAGCAGCGTAGGCAGTTCACCCCTCCACTTT
CDR3: CASSVGSSPLHF

V: TRBV28
D: NA
J: TRBJ1-1
size: NA
DNA: TGTGCCACTAAGAAGGCGGTCGAGAACACTGAAGCTTTCTTT
CDR3: CATKKAVENTEAFF

V: TRBV27
D: TRBD2
J: TRBJ2-5
size: NA
DNA: TGTGCCAGCAGGACGGGACTAACGGGGGGGAATCAAGAGACCCAGTACTTC
CDR3: CASRTGLTGGNQETQYF

V: TRBV5-4
D: NA
J: TRBJ2-1
size: NA
DNA: TGTGCCAGCAGCTTGGACCACCCGGGGAATGAGCAGTTCTTC
CDR3: CASSLDHPGNEQFF

V: TRBV5-4
D: NA
J: TRBJ2-3
size: NA
DNA: TGTGCCAGCAGCCTCCGGGACTTCGGCACAGATACGCAGTATTTT
CDR3: CASSLRDFGTDTQYF

V: TRBV6-5
D: NA
J: TRBJ1-5
size: once
DNA: TGTGCCAGCGGAGGGACTGAAGATCAGCCCCAGCATTTT
CDR3: CASGGTEDQPQHF